This T cell receptor beta chain was documented in a study of blood T cells in healthy people across ages. It was with a sample-barcoded 5' primer and a J-beta primer mix that a second PCR of roughly 7 to 12 cycles was run. MiXCR was run by TCRdb on the 5' RACE reads, yielding one entry per CDR3 protein. The sample gives approximately 490,000 distinct CDR3 sequences, less than 25% of which show up once; roughly 9.4% is in the top ten. Germline CDR1 is MNHNS and CDR2 is SASEGT. This CDR3 has 15 residues. Points on this clonotype: One junction end disagrees with the germline gene, perhaps due to a read error.

The same data also went into a second study, on T cells of mothers and their children.

The clonotype was recovered from a boy younger than 18 in good health. The specimen sequenced was blood. V usage is TRBV6-1 and J usage is TRBJ1-4; D is unclear. This CDR3 is CAGSPIGRADEKLFF. The CDR3 DNA follows: TGTGCCGGCAGCCCTATAGGCCGGGCGGATGAAAAACTGTTTTTT.